A single T cell receptor (beta chain) is shown here with its context. Its antigen remains unidentified. Every isolated RNA sample was fully reverse transcribed, so sequencing captured expressed TCRB transcripts. Profiled with immunoSEQ multiplex PCR; TCRdb holds only in-frame clones, not every one. The sample carries roughly 150,000 clones, 9% to 12% recorded once. This entry comes from a study of beta chain features in type 1 diabetes. Study-level background: Healthy donors, compared against patients, showed similar age, gender and cell yields.

Looked up from germline, CDR1 is MDHEN and CDR2 is SYDVKM. The ends were cut back, 5 bases at V and 0 bases at J, with 17 bases in the middle. The CDR3 covers 18 residues. Study-wide results and limits: Shorter TCRB CDR3s, moderately but significantly so, marked every one of the four CD4+ subsets in Type 1 diabetes patients. The naive, central memory and Treg TCRB repertoires looked more alike in patients than they did in healthy donors. Insertions at VDJ junctions were less frequent in type 1 diabetes patients. These patients also deleted more nucleotides at the same junctions.

All sorted populations exceeded 95% purity. The receptor comes from a man younger than 40 with type 1 diabetes. The chain recombines TRBV28 with TRBJ2-6, with TRBD1 as a possible D gene (8 bases). The sample consisted of central memory CD4+ T cells from blood. CDR3 amino acids: CASSVLQGGGSGANVLTF. DNA for the CDR3: TGTGCCAGCAGTGTCTTACAGGGGGGGGGCTCTGGGGCCAACGTCCTGACTTTC.